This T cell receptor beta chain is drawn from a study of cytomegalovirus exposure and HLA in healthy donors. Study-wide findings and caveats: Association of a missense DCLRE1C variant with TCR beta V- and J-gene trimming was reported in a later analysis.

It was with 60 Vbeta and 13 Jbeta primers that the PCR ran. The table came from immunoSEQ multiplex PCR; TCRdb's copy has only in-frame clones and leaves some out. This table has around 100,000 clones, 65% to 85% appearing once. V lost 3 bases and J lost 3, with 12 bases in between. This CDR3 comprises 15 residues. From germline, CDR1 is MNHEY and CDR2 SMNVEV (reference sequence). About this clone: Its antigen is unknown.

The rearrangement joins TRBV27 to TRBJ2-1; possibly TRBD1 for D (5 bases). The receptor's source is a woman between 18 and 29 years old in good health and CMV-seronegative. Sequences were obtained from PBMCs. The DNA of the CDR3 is TGTGCCAGCAGTTTGGGTAGGGGTAGCTACAATGAGCAGTTCTTC. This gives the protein CASSLGRGSYNEQFF.